These T cell receptor beta chains were read from a single sample in a study of PD-1 blockade in classical Hodgkin lymphoma. Here immunoSEQ multiplex PCR was the method, and the copy in TCRdb shows in-frame clones only, minus some. The profile shows 85,000 to 90,000 clones, over 75% of them singletons. The input for sequencing was peripheral blood mononuclear cells (PBMCs), taken before the fourth cycle of nivolumab. The receptor source for this set is a human donor with classical Hodgkin lymphoma. Both conserved end residues are part of each CDR3. A D gene is named only where the DNA matches it firmly. Clone size, where shown, is once, few, many, or a class for clones that have expanded.

TRBV6-5	.	.	TRBJ2-3	CASSAEGRRDTQYF	TGTGCCAGTTCGGCGGAAGGGCGACGGGATACGCAGTATTTT
TRBV5-3	.	few	TRBJ1-1	CARSSHRQIQLHTEAFF	TGTGCCAGAAGCTCACACCGCCAGATACAATTACACACTGAAGCTTTCTTT
TRBV6-6	.	few	TRBJ1-5	CASWAGDAVQHF	TGTGCCAGCTGGGCGGGGGACGCCGTCCAGCATTTT
TRBV11-2	.	.	TRBJ1-3	CASSLDEAGKGNTIYF	TGTGCCAGCAGCTTAGATGAGGCGGGGAAGGGGAACACCATATATTTT
TRBV7-6	TRBD1	.	TRBJ1-4	CASSLATGSNEKLFF	TGTGCCAGCAGCTTAGCGACAGGGTCTAATGAAAAACTGTTTTTT
TRBV5-6	.	.	TRBJ2-7	CASSAPARGQLGYYEQYF	TGTGCCAGCAGCGCCCCGGCCCGCGGACAGTTGGGCTACTACGAGCAGTACTTC
TRBV7-2	.	.	TRBJ1-1	CASSLLWDTEAFF	TGTGCCAGCAGCTTACTGTGGGACACTGAAGCTTTCTTT
TRBV5-1	.	.	TRBJ1-6	CASSLNAGLSPLHF	TGCGCCAGCAGCTTGAATGCAGGGTTGTCACCCCTCCACTTT
TRBV7-8	TRBD2	.	TRBJ2-1	CASSASSGGAWNEQFF	TGTGCCAGCAGCGCATCGAGCGGGGGGGCCTGGAATGAGCAGTTCTTC
TRBV9	.	.	TRBJ2-1	CASSSRYRVLEQFF	TGTGCCAGCAGCTCGCGATACAGGGTCCTTGAGCAGTTCTTC
TRBV7-2	TRBD2	.	TRBJ2-5	CASSLATGLGETQYF	TGTGCCAGCAGCTTAGCGACCGGACTAGGAGAGACCCAGTACTTC
TRBV10-3	TRBD2	.	TRBJ2-3	CARSTSGGTEQYF	TGTGCCAGATCAACTAGCGGGGGGACCGAGCAGTATTTT
TRBV18	.	.	TRBJ1-1	CASSPPVSGGLATEAFF	TGTGCCAGCTCACCACCGGTGTCCGGGGGATTGGCCACTGAAGCTTTCTTT
TRBV4-3	.	.	TRBJ1-1	CASSPGVGMNTEAFF	TGCGCCAGCAGCCCTGGGGTGGGGATGAACACTGAAGCTTTCTTT
TRBV5-4	TRBD1	.	TRBJ2-1	CASSQYRGLGEQFF	TGTGCCAGCAGTCAGTACAGGGGGCTGGGTGAGCAGTTCTTC
TRBV19	.	once	TRBJ2-7	CASSISDSGYEQYF	TGTGCCAGTAGTATCAGCGATAGCGGCTACGAGCAGTACTTC
TRBV11-2	TRBD1	.	TRBJ2-7	CASSFGQGYEQYF	TGTGCCAGCAGCTTTGGACAGGGGTACGAGCAGTACTTC
TRBV28	TRBD2	.	TRBJ2-1	CASSPTLLAGLYNEQFF	TGTGCCAGCAGTCCGACCCTACTAGCGGGGTTATACAATGAGCAGTTCTTC
TRBV11-3	TRBD1	.	TRBJ2-7	CASSLGTGYEQYF	TGTGCCAGCAGCTTAGGGACAGGTTACGAGCAGTACTTC